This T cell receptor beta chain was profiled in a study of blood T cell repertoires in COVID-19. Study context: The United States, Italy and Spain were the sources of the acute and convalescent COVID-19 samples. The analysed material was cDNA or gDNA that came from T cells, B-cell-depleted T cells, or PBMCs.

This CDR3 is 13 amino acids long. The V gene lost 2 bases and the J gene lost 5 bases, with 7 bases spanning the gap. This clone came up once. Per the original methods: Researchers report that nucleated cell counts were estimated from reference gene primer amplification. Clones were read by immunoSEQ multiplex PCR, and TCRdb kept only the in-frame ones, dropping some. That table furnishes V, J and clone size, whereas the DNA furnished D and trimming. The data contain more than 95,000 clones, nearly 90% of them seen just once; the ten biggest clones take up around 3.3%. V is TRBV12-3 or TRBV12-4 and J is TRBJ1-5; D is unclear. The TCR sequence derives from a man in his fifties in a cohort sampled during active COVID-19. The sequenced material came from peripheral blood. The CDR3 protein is CASSLYGDQPQHF. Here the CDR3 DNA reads TGTGCCAGCAGTTTATATGGAGATCAGCCCCAGCATTTT.